One and the same sample provided the 15 T cell receptor beta chains below, sequenced in a study of blood T cell repertoires in COVID-19. Assay used: immunoSEQ multiplex PCR; TCRdb lists only in-frame clones, some missing. Of tens of thousands of clones listed, approximately 89% are singletons. Sequences were obtained from peripheral blood. Every receptor here comes from a man aged 50-59 years with acute or convalescent COVID-19.

The V gene is TRBV27, the J gene TRBJ1-2; TRBD1 aligns across 9 bases. The J segment lost 2 bases and the V segment lost 0 bases, leaving 7 bases of the junction unmatched. The CDR3 covers 17 residues. From germline, CDR1 is MNHEY and CDR2 SMNVEV (reference sequence). The CDR3 reads CASSLSRPGQGNYGYTF. Here the CDR3 DNA reads TGTGCCAGCAGTTTATCGCGCCCCGGACAGGGGAACTATGGCTACACCTTC.

This chain uses TRBV7-6 with TRBJ2-7; D not certain. Germline CDR1 is SGHVS and CDR2 is FNYEAQ. CDR3 length: 15 amino acids. Trimming took off 1 base at V and 0 bases at J, with 10 bases between the two ends. The CDR3 DNA sequence: TGTGCCAGCAGCTTAGGAGCAGGCAGCTCCTACGAGCAGTACTTC. It is translated as CASSLGAGSSYEQYF.

The chain couples TRBV19 to TRBJ1-2; D remains ambiguous. V was pared by 6 bases and J by 4 bases, with 9 bases between. This CDR3 spans 12 amino acids. The germline gives CDR1 LNHDA, CDR2 SQIVND (reference sequence). Here the CDR3 DNA reads TGTGCCAGTAGAGAGGGAACCTATGGCTACACCTTC. Encoded protein: CASREGTYGYTF.

The chain uses TRBV27 and TRBJ2-5, with 8 bases that match TRBD1. V trimming: 6 bases; J trimming: 5 bases; junction bases outside the gene matches: 8. This CDR3 has 14 amino acids. The V gene's germline CDR1 is MNHEY and CDR2 SMNVEV (reference sequence). The CDR3 loop reads CASRVQGVRETQYF. The CDR3, as DNA: TGTGCCAGCAGGGTACAGGGGGTGAGGGAGACCCAGTACTTC.

This chain links TRBV5-4 with TRBJ2-5, with D possibly being TRBD1 (5 bases). Trimming shortened V by 3 bases and J by 2 bases, and 17 bases separated the two germline ends. Germline-derived CDR1 and CDR2 are SGHNT and YYREEE (reference sequence). The CDR3 runs 16 residues. This CDR3 reads CASSYSPDTIQETQYF. Written as DNA, the CDR3 is TGTGCCAGCAGCTACTCCCCGGACACTATTCAAGAGACCCAGTACTTC.

The chain joins TRBV11-2 to TRBJ2-7; a weak D match, TRBD1 (5 bases). V gave up 0 bases and J gave up 6 bases, with 6 bases separating them. The CDR3 sequence is 12 residues long. Germline CDR1 and CDR2: SGHAT and FQNNGV. CDR3 nucleotides: TGTGCCAGCAGCTTAGAAGGGGTCGAGCAGTACTTC. Translated: CASSLEGVEQYF.

The V gene is TRBV12-3 or TRBV12-4, the J gene TRBJ1-4, with no clear D. The CDR3 loop spans 11 amino acids. Trimming removed 6 bases from V and 14 bases from J, with 13 bases in between. The CDR3 DNA reads TGTGCCAGCAGCCACGGGTTAAGCCTGTTTTTT. Its translation: CASSHGLSLFF.

The chain recombines TRBV3-1 (or the pseudogene TRBV3-2) with TRBJ2-3, with a weak D call TRBD1 (6 bases). CDR1 is LGHDT, CDR2 YNNKEL, per germline (reference sequence). Trimming shortened V by 0 bases and J by 3 bases, and 13 bases separated the two germline ends. CDR3 length: 16 amino acids. CDR3 sequence: CASSQDTGILTDTQYF. DNA for the CDR3: TGTGCCAGCAGCCAAGACACAGGGATTCTAACAGATACGCAGTATTTT.

The rearrangement joins TRBV19 to TRBJ1-2; 8 bases are shared with TRBD1. J lost 8 bases, V lost 10 bases, and 9 bases had no gene match. Per germline, CDR1 LNHDA and CDR2 SQIVND (reference sequence). The CDR3 runs 12 residues. CDR3 sequence reads: CATDRGAEGYTF. CDR3 bases: TGTGCCACTGACAGGGGAGCCGAAGGCTACACCTTC.

V and J are TRBV28 and TRBJ1-3; D unclear. Germline V gives CDR1 MDHEN, CDR2 SYDVKM. The CDR3 sequence is 15 residues long. V was shortened by 7 bases and J by 0 bases, with 13 bases between the two germline ends. This chain's CDR3 is CASTTDHSSGNTIYF. The CDR3 DNA sequence: TGTGCCAGCACAACGGATCACAGCTCTGGAAACACCATATATTTT.

The V call is TRBV6-5, the J call TRBJ1-4, with D tentatively TRBD1 (6 bases). CDR1 and CDR2 (germline): MNHEY, SVGAGI. The ends were cut back, 7 bases at V and 3 bases at J, with 9 bases in the middle. The CDR3 length is 13 residues. The CDR3 is CASKTGPNEKLFF. In nucleotides, the CDR3 is TGTGCCAGCAAGACAGGACCTAATGAAAAACTGTTTTTT.

This chain uses TRBV3-1 (or the pseudogene TRBV3-2) with TRBJ1-2, with TRBD1 matching over 7 bases. Germline V lookup: CDR1 LGHDT, CDR2 YNNKEL (reference sequence). This CDR3 has 15 residues. J gave up 4 bases and V 1 base, and 6 bases lay outside the gene matches. CDR3 sequence: CASSQGVDRAYGYTF. CDR3 nucleotides: TGTGCCAGCAGCCAAGGGGTCGACAGGGCCTATGGCTACACCTTC.

The chain employs TRBV28 and TRBJ2-1, with 10 bases lining up with TRBD2. V lost 7 bases, J lost 0 bases, and 12 bases stayed unmatched. The germline V gene encodes CDR1 MDHEN and CDR2 SYDVKM. The CDR3 runs 18 residues. The CDR3 bases are TGTGCCAGCACCCCAAGCGGGAGGGCCCTTAGCTCCTACAATGAGCAGTTCTTC. Protein sequence: CASTPSGRALSSYNEQFF. The full variable domain, its missing parts supplied by reference TRBV28 and TRBJ2-1, is DVKVTQSSRYLVKRTGEKVFLECVQDMDHENMFWYRQDPGLGLRLIYFSYDVKMKEKGDIPEGYSVSREKKERFSLILESASTNQTSMYLCASTPSGRALSSYNEQFFGPGTRLTVL.

V gene TRBV24-1 combines with J gene TRBJ2-1; TRBD2 matches 10 bases. Looked up from germline, CDR1 is KGHDR and CDR2 is SFDVKD. The CDR3 consists of 16 residues. Trimming cost V 4 bases and J 1 base; bases outside gene matches: 3. The CDR3 protein is CATSESGGGSYNEQFF. CDR3 DNA: TGTGCCACCAGTGAGAGCGGGGGGGGTTCCTACAATGAGCAGTTCTTC.

The chain couples TRBV4-3 to TRBJ1-6; possible D gene TRBD1, 6 bases. The V gene's germline CDR1 is LGHNA and CDR2 YSLEER. The ends were cut back, 1 base at V and 0 bases at J, with 13 bases in the middle. The CDR3 contains 18 residues. CDR3 DNA: TGCGCCAGCAGCCAAGGGACAGTCCCCAGCTCCTATAATTCACCCCTCCACTTT. It translates to CASSQGTVPSSYNSPLHF.